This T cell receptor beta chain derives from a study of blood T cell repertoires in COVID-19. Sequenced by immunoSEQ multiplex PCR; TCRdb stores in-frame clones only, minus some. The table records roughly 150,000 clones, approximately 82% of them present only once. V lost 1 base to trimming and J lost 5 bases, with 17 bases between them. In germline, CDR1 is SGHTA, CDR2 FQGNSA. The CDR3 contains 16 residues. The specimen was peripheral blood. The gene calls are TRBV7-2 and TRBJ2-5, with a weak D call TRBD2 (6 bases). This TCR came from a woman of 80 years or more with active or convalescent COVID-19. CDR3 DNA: TGTGCCAGCAGCTTAGACGGTCGCGTGGGGAGGGAGACCCAGTACTTC. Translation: CASSLDGRVGRETQYF. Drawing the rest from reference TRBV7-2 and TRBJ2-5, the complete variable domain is GAGVSQSPSNKVTEKGKDVELRCDPISGHTALYWYRQSLGQGLEFLIYFQGNSAPDKSGLPSDRFSAERTGGSVSTLTIQRTQQEDSAVYLCASSLDGRVGRETQYFGPGTRLLVL.